This T cell receptor (beta chain) was profiled in a study of blood T cell repertoires in COVID-19. The repertoire was sequenced with immunoSEQ multiplex PCR; TCRdb's copy has only in-frame clones and lacks some. The sample shows about 96,000 clones, roughly 90% of them seen only once. The V end was cut by 7 bases, the J end by 7 bases, with 18 bases between. CDR1 and CDR2 from the germline V gene are SGHRS and YFSETQ. The CDR3 covers 13 residues. The chain couples TRBV5-1 to TRBJ2-7; possible D gene TRBD1, 6 bases. The sequence came from a human donor with COVID-19, enrolled during active disease. The donor label of this sample is uncertain. Sequences were obtained from peripheral blood. CDR3 amino acids: CASGHQGLGEQYF. The CDR3, as DNA: TGCGCCAGCGGACATCAGGGGCTCGGGGAGCAGTACTTC.